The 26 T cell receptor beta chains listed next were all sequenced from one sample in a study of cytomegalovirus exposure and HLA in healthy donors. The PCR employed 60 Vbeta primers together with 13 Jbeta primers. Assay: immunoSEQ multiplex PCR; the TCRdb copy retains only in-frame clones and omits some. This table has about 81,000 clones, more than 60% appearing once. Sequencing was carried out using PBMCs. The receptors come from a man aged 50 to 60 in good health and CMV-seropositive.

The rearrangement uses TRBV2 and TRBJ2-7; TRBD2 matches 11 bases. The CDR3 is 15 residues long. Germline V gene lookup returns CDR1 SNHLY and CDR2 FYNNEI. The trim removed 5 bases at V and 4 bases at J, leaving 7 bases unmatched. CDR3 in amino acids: CASSLLAGVGYEQYF. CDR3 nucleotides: TGTGCCAGCAGTCTACTAGCGGGAGTAGGGTACGAGCAGTACTTC.

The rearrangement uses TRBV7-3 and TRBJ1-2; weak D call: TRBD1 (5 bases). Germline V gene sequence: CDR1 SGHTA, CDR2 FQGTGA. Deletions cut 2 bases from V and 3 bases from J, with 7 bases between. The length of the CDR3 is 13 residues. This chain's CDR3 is CASSLGGDYGYTF. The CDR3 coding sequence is TGTGCCAGCAGCTTAGGGGGGGACTATGGCTACACCTTC.

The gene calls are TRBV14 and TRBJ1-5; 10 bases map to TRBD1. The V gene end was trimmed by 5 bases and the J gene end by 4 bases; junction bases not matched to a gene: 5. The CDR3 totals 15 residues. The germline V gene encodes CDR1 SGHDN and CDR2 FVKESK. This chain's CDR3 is CASSAGTGENQPQHF. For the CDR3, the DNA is TGTGCCAGCAGCGCCGGGACAGGGGAGAATCAGCCCCAGCATTTT.

CDR3 DNA sequence: TGTGCCAGCAGCTTAGGCGGGACTCGGCAGCCCCAGCATTTT. Protein sequence: CASSLGGTRQPQHF. This chain links TRBV7-2 with TRBJ1-5; a possible D gene is TRBD1 (5 bases). The CDR3 runs 14 residues. Germline CDR1 reads SGHTA; CDR2 reads FQGNSA. V was cut by 1 base and J by 7 bases, with 11 bases left in between.

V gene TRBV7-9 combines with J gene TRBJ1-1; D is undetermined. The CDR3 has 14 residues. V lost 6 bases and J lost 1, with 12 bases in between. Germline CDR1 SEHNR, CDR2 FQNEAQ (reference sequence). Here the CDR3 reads CASSHEQPNTEAFF. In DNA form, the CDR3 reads TGTGCCAGCAGTCATGAACAACCGAACACTGAAGCTTTCTTT.

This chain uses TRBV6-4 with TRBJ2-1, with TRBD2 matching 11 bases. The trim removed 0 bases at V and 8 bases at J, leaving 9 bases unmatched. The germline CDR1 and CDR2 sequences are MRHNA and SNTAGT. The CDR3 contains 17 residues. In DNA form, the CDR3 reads TGTGCCAGCAGTGACTCATTTTTAGCGGGAGGGCCAGATGAGCAGTTCTTC. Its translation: CASSDSFLAGGPDEQFF.

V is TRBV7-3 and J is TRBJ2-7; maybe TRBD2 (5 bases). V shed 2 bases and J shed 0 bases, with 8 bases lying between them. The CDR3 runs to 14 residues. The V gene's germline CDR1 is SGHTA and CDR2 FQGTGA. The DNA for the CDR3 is TGTGCCAGCAGCTTAGACGGGAACTCCTACGAGCAGTACTTC. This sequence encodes CASSLDGNSYEQYF. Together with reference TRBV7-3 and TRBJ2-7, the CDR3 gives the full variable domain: GAGVSQTPSNKVTEKGKYVELRCDPISGHTALYWYRQSLGQGPEFLIYFQGTGAADDSGLPNDRFFAVRPEGSVSTLKIQRTERGDSAVYLCASSLDGNSYEQYFGPGTRLTVT.

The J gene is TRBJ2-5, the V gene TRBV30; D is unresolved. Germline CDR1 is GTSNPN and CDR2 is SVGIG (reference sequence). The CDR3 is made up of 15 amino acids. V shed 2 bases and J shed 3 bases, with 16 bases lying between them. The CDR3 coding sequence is TGTGCCTGGAGTCCCCCCCGGCGACTCAAAGAGACCCAGTACTTC. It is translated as CAWSPPRRLKETQYF.

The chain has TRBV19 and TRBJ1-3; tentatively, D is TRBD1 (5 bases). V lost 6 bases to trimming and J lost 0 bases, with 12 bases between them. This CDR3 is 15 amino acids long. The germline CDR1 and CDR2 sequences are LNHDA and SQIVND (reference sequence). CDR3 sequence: CASRRDSSSGNTIYF. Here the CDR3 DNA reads TGTGCCAGTAGACGGGACTCCAGCTCTGGAAACACCATATATTTT.

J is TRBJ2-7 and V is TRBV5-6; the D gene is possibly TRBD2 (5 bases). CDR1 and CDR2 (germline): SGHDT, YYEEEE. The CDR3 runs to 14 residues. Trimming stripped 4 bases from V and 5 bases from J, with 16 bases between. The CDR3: CASSPAPGRHEQYF. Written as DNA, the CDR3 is TGTGCCAGCAGCCCTGCCCCGGGAAGGCACGAGCAGTACTTC.

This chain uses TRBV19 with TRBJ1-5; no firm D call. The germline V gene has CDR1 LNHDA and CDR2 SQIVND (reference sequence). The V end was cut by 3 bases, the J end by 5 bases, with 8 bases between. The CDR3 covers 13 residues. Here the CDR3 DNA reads TGTGCCAGTAGTATTTCCCAATATCAGCCCCAGCATTTT. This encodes CASSISQYQPQHF.

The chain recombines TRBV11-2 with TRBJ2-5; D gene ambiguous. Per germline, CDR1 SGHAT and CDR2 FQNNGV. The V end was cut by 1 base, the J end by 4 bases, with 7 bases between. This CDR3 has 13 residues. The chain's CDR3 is CASSLGLLETQYF. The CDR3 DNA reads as TGTGCCAGCAGCTTAGGGCTCTTAGAGACCCAGTACTTC. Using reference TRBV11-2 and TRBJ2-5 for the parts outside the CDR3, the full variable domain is EAGVAQSPRYKIIEKRQSVAFWCNPISGHATLYWYQQILGQGPKLLIQFQNNGVVDDSQLPKDRFSAERLKGVDSTLKIQPAKLEDSAVYLCASSLGLLETQYFGPGTRLLVL.

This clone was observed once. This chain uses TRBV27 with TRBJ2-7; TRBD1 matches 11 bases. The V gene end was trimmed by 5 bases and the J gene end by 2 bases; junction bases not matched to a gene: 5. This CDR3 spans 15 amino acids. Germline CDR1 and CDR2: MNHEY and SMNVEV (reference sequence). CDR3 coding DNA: TGTGCCAGCAGTACTAAGGACAGGGGGCCCTACGAGCAGTACTTC. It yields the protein CASSTKDRGPYEQYF.

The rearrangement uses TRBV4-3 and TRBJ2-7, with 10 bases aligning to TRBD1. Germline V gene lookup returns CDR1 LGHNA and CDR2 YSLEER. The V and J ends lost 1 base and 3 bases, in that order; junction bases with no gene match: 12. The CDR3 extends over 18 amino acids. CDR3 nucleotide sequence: TGCGCCAGCAGCCAAGTTATATCCGGGACAGGGGCCTTCTACGAGCAGTACTTC. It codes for CASSQVISGTGAFYEQYF.

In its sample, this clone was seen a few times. DNA for the CDR3: TGTGCCAGCTATTGGGGACAGGGAAGCAATCAGCCCCAGCATTTT. The encoded protein is CASYWGQGSNQPQHF. The chain links TRBV6-1 to TRBJ1-5, with TRBD1 matching over 9 bases. Germline V gives CDR1 MNHNS, CDR2 SASEGT. This CDR3 has 15 amino acids. Trimming took 8 bases from V and 1 from J; bases not matched to a gene: 6.

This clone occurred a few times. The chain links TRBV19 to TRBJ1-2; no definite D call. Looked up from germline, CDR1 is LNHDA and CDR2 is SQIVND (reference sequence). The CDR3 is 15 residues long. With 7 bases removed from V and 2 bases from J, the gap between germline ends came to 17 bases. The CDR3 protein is CASIYDHSKNYGYTF. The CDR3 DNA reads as TGTGCCAGTATTTACGACCACAGTAAAAACTATGGCTACACCTTC.

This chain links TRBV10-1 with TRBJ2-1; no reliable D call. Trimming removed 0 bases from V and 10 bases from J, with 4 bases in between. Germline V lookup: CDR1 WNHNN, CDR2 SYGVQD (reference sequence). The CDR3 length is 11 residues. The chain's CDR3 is CASSESQEQFF. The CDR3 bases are TGCGCCAGCAGTGAGTCGCAGGAGCAGTTCTTC.

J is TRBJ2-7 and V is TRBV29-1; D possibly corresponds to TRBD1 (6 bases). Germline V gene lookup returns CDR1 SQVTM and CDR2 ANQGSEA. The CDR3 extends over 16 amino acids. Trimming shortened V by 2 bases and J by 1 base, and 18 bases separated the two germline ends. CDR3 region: CSVETFRAGVSYEQYF. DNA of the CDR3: TGCAGCGTTGAAACGTTTAGGGCAGGGGTGTCCTACGAGCAGTACTTC.

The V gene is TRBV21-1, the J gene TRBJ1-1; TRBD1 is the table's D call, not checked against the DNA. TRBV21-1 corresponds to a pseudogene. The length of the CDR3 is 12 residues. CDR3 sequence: CASSMEDSEAFF. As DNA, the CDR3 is TGTGCCAGCAGCATGGAGGACAGCGAAGCTTTCTTT.

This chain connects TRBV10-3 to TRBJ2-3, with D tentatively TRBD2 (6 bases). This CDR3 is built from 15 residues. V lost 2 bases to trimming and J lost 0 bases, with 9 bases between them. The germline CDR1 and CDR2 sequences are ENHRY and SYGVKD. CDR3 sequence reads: CAISEGLTSTDTQYF. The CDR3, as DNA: TGTGCCATCAGTGAGGGACTAACTAGCACAGATACGCAGTATTTT.

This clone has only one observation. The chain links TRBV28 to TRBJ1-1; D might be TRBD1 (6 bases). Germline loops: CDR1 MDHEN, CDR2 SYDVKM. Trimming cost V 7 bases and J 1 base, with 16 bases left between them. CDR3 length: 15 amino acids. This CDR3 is CASNGRAQGNTEAFF. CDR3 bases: TGTGCCAGCAACGGTAGGGCACAGGGGAACACTGAAGCTTTCTTT.

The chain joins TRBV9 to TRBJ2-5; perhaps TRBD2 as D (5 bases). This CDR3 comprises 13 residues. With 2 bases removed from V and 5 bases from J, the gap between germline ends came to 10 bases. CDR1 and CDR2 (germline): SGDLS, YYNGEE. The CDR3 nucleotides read TGTGCCAGCAGCGTCCTCCCGGGGGAGACCCAGTACTTC. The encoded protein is CASSVLPGETQYF.

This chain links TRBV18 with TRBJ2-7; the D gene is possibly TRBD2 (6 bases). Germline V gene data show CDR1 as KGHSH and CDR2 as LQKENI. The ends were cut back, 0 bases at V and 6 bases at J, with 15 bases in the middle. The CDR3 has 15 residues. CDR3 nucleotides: TGTGCCAGCTCACCACCGGGAGGCCCAATGAGCGAGCAGTACTTC. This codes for CASSPPGGPMSEQYF.

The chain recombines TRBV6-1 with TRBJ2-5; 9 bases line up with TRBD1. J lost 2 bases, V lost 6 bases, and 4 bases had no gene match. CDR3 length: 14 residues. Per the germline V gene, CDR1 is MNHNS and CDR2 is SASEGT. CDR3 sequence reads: CASSRTGEQETQYF. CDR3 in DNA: TGTGCCAGCAGCCGGACAGGGGAGCAAGAGACCCAGTACTTC.

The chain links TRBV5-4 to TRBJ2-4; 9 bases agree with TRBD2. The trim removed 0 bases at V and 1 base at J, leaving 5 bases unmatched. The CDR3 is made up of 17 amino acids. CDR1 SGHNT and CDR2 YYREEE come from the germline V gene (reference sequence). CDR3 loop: CASSLGGAGGAKNIQYF. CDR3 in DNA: TGTGCCAGCAGCTTGGGCGGAGCGGGAGGCGCCAAAAACATTCAGTACTTC.

CDR3 region: CASSLADSLEEQFF. CDR3 nucleotides: TGTGCCAGCAGCTTAGCGGACTCCCTCGAGGAGCAGTTCTTC. V usage is TRBV7-2 and J usage is TRBJ2-1, with D tentatively TRBD2 (5 bases). The V gene lost 0 bases and the J gene lost 10 bases, with 13 bases spanning the gap. From germline, CDR1 is SGHTA and CDR2 FQGNSA. The CDR3 loop spans 14 amino acids. Filled out from reference TRBV7-2 and TRBJ2-1, the complete variable domain reads GAGVSQSPSNKVTEKGKDVELRCDPISGHTALYWYRQSLGQGLEFLIYFQGNSAPDKSGLPSDRFSAERTGGSVSTLTIQRTQQEDSAVYLCASSLADSLEEQFFGPGTRLTVL.